The rows below give T cell receptor beta chains drawn from one sample of a study of blood T cell repertoires in COVID-19. Sequencing used immunoSEQ multiplex PCR; TCRdb keeps in-frame clones, though not all of them. The sample consists of approximately 13,000 clones, about 80% of them appearing once. Material for sequencing was peripheral blood. The origin of the receptors is a man between 65 and 85 years old with acute or convalescent COVID-19. CDR3s include the opening cysteine and the closing phenylalanine or tryptophan. Fields, in order: clone size, V gene, J gene, D gene, CDR3 protein, CDR3 DNA. D genes are given only for firm matches. Expanded clones are given a class, and other clones once, few, many or no size at all.

>.|TRBV6-5|TRBJ2-7|TRBD1
CASSPTGTAYEQYF
TGTGCCAGCAGCCCCACCGGGACAGCTTACGAGCAGTACTTC
>few|TRBV9|TRBJ2-1|.
CASSLLPGLFNEQFF
TGTGCCAGCAGCTTACTCCCGGGACTCTTCAATGAGCAGTTCTTC
>once|TRBV9|TRBJ2-7|.
CASSVAGGTYEQYF
TGTGCCAGCAGCGTAGCAGGCGGGACCTACGAGCAGTACTTC
>.|TRBV11-2|TRBJ2-3|.
CASSLEGHHTDTQYF
TGTGCCAGCAGCTTAGAGGGGCACCACACAGATACGCAGTATTTT
>.|TRBV4-3|TRBJ2-1|TRBD2
CASSHIGTSGRSDNEQFF
TGCGCCAGCAGCCATATCGGGACTAGCGGGAGGTCGGACAATGAGCAGTTCTTC
>.|TRBV19|TRBJ2-6|TRBD1
CASSTGQGALSGANVLTF
TGTGCCAGTAGTACGGGACAGGGGGCACTATCTGGGGCCAACGTCCTGACTTTC
>.|TRBV29-1|TRBJ2-7|.
CSVEVLAEQYF
TGCAGCGTTGAGGTCTTGGCAGAGCAGTACTTC
>.|TRBV29-1|TRBJ1-6|TRBD1
CSVLTGSNSPLHF
TGCAGCGTTCTGACAGGGTCAAATTCACCCCTCCACTTT
>.|TRBV9|TRBJ2-1|TRBD2
CASSALTGTSGRDEQFF
TGTGCCAGCAGCGCCCTTACCGGGACTAGCGGGAGAGACGAGCAGTTCTTC
>.|TRBV20-1|TRBJ2-1|TRBD2
CSASLLAGGYSYNEQFF
TGCAGTGCTAGTTTGCTAGCGGGAGGTTACTCCTACAATGAGCAGTTCTTC
>.|TRBV28|TRBJ2-1|.
CASGGNEQFF
TGTGCCAGCGGGGGGAATGAGCAGTTCTTC
>medium-sized|TRBV7-8|TRBJ2-3|TRBD2
CASSVYGTSGGVPDTQYF
TGTGCCAGCAGCGTCTACGGGACTAGCGGGGGGGTTCCAGATACGCAGTATTTT
>.|TRBV9|TRBJ1-1|TRBD1
CASSVGQGANTEAFF
TGTGCCAGCAGCGTGGGACAGGGGGCGAACACTGAAGCTTTCTTT
>.|TRBV19|TRBJ2-1|TRBD2
CASRDGTSGRVQFF
TGTGCCAGTAGAGATGGGACTAGCGGGAGGGTCCAGTTCTTC
>few|TRBV7-8|TRBJ2-2|TRBD2
CASSPWGGNTGELFF
TGTGCCAGCAGCCCGTGGGGGGGGAACACCGGGGAGCTGTTTTTT
>.|TRBV7-2|TRBJ1-3|TRBD1
CASSRDRQTTGNTIYF
TGTGCCAGCAGCCGGGACAGGCAAACGACTGGAAACACCATATATTTT
>few|TRBV7-2|TRBJ2-3|.
CASSTRGGASTDTQYF
TGTGCCAGCAGCACGAGAGGGGGGGCTTCCACAGATACGCAGTATTTT